This record covers a single T cell receptor (beta chain). Other DNA sequences within the sample encode an identical CDR3. Assay used: immunoSEQ multiplex PCR; TCRdb lists only in-frame clones, some missing. Here the sample spans just over 70,000 clones, about four fifths being singletons. This sample was taken from a study of blood T cell repertoires in COVID-19. Study-wide background: The cDNA or gDNA used as material had been derived from T cells, B-cell-depleted T cells, or PBMCs.

The CDR3 contains 13 residues. V was clipped by 3 bases and J by 2 bases, with 7 bases between them. Germline values: CDR1 MDHEN, CDR2 SYDVKM. The chain couples TRBV28 to TRBJ1-2; maybe TRBD1 (6 bases). Sequenced sample: peripheral blood. The TCR originated in a man aged 65-85 years who had recovered from COVID-19. CDR3 DNA sequence: TGTGCCAGCAGTTTGAGGGGGAACTATGGCTACACCTTC. The encoded protein is CASSLRGNYGYTF.